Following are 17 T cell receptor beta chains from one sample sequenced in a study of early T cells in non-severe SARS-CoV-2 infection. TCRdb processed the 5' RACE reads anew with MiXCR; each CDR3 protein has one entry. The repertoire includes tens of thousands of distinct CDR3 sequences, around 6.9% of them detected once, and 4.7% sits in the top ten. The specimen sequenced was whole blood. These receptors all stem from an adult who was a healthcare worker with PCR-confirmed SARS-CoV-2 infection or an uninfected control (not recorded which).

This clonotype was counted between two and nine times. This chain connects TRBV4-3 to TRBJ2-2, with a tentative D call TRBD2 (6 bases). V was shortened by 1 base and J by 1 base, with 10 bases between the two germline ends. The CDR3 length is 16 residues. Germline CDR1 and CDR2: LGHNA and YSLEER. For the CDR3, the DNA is TGCGCCAGCAGCCAAGGTCCGGGACTGAACACCGGGGAGCTGTTTTTT. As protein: CASSQGPGLNTGELFF.

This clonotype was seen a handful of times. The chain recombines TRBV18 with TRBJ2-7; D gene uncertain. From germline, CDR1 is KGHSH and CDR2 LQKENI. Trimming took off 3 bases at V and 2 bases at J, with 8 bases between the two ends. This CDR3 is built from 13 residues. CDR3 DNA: TGTGCCAGCTCACCGCCCAAGGCCTACGAGCAGTACTTC. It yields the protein CASSPPKAYEQYF.

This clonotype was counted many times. The CDR3 DNA reads as TGTGCCACCAGTGACCCCGACGGAACCTACGAGCAGTACTTC. Its translation is CATSDPDGTYEQYF. V and J are TRBV24-1 and TRBJ2-7; D ambiguous. The CDR3 runs to 14 residues. Trimming took 4 bases from V and 2 from J, leaving 11 bases between them. Germline CDR1 reads KGHDR; CDR2 reads SFDVKD.

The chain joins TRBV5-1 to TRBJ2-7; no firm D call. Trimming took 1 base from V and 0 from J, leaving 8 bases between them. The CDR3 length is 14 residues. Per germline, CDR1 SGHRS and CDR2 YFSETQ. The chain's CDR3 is CASSLTPLSYEQYF. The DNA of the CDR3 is TGCGCCAGCAGCTTGACGCCACTCTCCTACGAGCAGTACTTC.

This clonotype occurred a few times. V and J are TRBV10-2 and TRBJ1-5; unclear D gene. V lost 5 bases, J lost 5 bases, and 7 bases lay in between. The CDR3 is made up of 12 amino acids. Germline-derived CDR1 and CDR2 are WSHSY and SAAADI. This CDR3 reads CASSSGDQPQHF. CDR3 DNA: TGCGCCAGCAGTTCTGGAGATCAGCCCCAGCATTTT.

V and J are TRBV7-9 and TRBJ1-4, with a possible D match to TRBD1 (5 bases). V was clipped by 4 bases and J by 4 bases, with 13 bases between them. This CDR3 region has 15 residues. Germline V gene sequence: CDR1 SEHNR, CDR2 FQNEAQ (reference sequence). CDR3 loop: CASSSGTRVNEKLFF. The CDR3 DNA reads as TGTGCCAGCAGCTCGGGGACCCGGGTTAATGAAAAACTGTTTTTT.

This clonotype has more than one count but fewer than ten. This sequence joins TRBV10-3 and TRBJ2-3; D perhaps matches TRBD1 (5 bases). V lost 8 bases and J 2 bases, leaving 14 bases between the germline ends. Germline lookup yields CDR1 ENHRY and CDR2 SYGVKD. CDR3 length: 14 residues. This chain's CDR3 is CAIGAGSTTDTQYF. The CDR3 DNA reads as TGTGCCATCGGGGCAGGGTCGACCACAGATACGCAGTATTTT.

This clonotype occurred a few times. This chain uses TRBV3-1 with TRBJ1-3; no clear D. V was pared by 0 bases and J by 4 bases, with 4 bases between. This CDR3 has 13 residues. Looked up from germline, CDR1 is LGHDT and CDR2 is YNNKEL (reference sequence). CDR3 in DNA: TGTGCCAGCAGCCAAGATGCGGGAAACACCATATATTTT. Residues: CASSQDAGNTIYF.

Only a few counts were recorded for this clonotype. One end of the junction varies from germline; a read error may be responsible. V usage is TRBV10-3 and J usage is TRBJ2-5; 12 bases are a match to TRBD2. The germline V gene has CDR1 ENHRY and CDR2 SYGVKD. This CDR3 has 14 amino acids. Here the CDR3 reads CAISPSGGAETQYF. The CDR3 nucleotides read TGCGCCATCAGTCCTAGCGGGGGGGCGGAGACCCAGTACTTC.

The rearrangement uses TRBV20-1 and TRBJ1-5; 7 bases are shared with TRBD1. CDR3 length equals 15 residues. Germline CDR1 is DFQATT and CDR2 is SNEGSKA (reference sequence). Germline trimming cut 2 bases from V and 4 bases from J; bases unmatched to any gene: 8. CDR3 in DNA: TGCAGTGCTAGAATCGCAGGGGGAGTAAATCAGCCCCAGCATTTT. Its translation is CSARIAGGVNQPQHF.

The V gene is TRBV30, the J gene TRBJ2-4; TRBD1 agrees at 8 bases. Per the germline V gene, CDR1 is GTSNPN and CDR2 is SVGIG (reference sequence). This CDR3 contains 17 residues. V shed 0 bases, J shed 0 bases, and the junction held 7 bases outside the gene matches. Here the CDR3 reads CAWSVPTGATAKNIQYF. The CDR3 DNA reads TGTGCCTGGAGTGTCCCGACAGGGGCTACAGCCAAAAACATTCAGTACTTC.

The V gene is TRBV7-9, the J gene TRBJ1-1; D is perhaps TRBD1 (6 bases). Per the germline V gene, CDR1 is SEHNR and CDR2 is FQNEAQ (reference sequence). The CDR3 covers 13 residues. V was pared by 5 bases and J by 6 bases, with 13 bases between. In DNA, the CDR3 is TGTGCCAGCAGCACAGGGCAGCGGGCTGAAGCTTTCTTT. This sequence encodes CASSTGQRAEAFF.

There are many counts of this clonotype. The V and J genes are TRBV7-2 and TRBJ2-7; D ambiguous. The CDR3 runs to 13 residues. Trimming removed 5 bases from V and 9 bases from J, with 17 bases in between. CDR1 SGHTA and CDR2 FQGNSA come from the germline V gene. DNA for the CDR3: TGTGCCAGCAGCCCACGAAGGAGTTTCGCGCAGTACTTC. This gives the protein CASSPRRSFAQYF.

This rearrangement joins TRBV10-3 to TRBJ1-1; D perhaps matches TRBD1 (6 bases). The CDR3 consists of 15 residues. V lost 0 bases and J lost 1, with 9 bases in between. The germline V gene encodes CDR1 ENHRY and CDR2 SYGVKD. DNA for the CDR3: TGTGCCATCAGTGAGTCGACAGGAGGGAACACTGAAGCTTTCTTT. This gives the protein CAISESTGGNTEAFF.

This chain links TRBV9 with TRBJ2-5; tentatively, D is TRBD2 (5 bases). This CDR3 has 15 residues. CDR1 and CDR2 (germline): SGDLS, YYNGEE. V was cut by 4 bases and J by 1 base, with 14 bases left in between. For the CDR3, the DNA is TGTGCCAGCAGCCCGCTCACGGGAATCCAAGAGACCCAGTACTTC. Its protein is CASSPLTGIQETQYF. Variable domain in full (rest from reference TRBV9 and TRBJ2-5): DSGVTQTPKHLITATGQRVTLRCSPRSGDLSVYWYQQSLDQGLQFLIQYYNGEERAKGNILERFSAQQFPDLHSELNLSSLELGDSALYFCASSPLTGIQETQYFGPGTRLLVL.

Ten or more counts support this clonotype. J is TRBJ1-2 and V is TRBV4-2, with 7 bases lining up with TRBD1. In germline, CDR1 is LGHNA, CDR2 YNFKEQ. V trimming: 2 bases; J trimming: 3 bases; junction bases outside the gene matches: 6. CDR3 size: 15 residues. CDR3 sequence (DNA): TGTGCCAGCAGCCAATCCGACAGGGACTACTATGGCTACACCTTC. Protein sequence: CASSQSDRDYYGYTF.

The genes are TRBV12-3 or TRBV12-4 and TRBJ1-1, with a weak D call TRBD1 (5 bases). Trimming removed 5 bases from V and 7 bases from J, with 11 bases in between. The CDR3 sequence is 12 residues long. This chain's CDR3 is CASSPTGREAFF. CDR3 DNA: TGTGCCAGCAGTCCTACGGGACGTGAAGCTTTCTTT.